This section outlines one T cell receptor (beta chain) sequence together with its context. Its target is not known. The sample belongs to a study of graft-versus-host responses after intestinal transplantation. Across the study: Induction with anti-thymocyte globulin, then tacrolimus and steroids for roughly 3 years, was given to all recipients.

Study findings and constraints: GvH clones surfaced in recipient marrow, some emerging earlier in ileum or blood.

Trimming pared 2 bases from V and 4 bases from J, leaving 8 bases between. Germline values: CDR1 WSHSY, CDR2 SAAADI. The length of the CDR3 is 13 residues. Data came from immunoSEQ multiplex PCR; TCRdb stores just in-frame clones and leaves some out. The sample has 77,000 or so clones, over 80% seen once. This sequence originates from a human patient who received an intestinal transplant, so some T cells may come from the graft donor. The sequencing used PBMCs, collected 98 days after intestinal transplantation. The chain joins TRBV10-2 to TRBJ1-2; D call uncertain. The CDR3 region has the DNA TGCGCCAGCAGTGAGCGCGGGAGCTATGGCTACACCTTC. Its translation: CASSERGSYGYTF.